This is a list of T cell receptor beta chains from one sample in a study of CD8+ T cells in alopecia areata. Profiled with immunoSEQ multiplex PCR; TCRdb holds only in-frame clones, not every one. The sample carries 150,000 to 200,000 clones, 50% to 75% recorded once. This specimen was CD4+ T cells sorted from blood, taken at week 0. These receptors were obtained from a human donor with alopecia areata. Both conserved end residues are part of each CDR3.

j_gene | v_gene | CDR3aa
TRBJ2-7 | TRBV5-6 | CASSLVSTVWEQYF
TRBJ1-2 | TRBV5-1 | CASSLDPGTGGYTF
TRBJ1-2 | TRBV9 | CASSETPGTGSKGTF
TRBJ2-1 | TRBV5-1 | CASSLTSGLHNEQFF
TRBJ2-5 | TRBV7-9 | CASSFPVYETQYF
TRBJ2-5 | TRBV29-1 | CSADSGETQYF
TRBJ2-3 | TRBV2 | CASSTLAGGTDTQYF
TRBJ2-5 | TRBV19 | CASSPSGRRIQETQYF
TRBJ1-2 | TRBV29-1 | CSVEDRQVQGLNYGYTF
TRBJ1-1 | TRBV5-6 | CASSLLSAEAFF
TRBJ2-6 | TRBV4-1 | CASSQERRVSGANVLTF
TRBJ2-7 | TRBV14 | CASSQEGVRDGFRTYEQYF
TRBJ2-7 | TRBV5-1 | CASSTDRGEQYF
TRBJ2-3 | TRBV5-1 | CASRAGRRSSGDTQYF
TRBJ2-1 | TRBV7-8 | CASSPQTRREQFF
TRBJ2-3 | TRBV20-1 | CSAMTDTQYF
TRBJ1-1 | TRBV5-1 | CASSPPGRSTEAFF
TRBJ2-4 | TRBV5-1 | CASSLVERKNIQYF
TRBJ2-7 | TRBV10-3 | CAIKVGQGFYEQYF
TRBJ2-6 | TRBV11-2 | CASSLDWVSGANVLTF
TRBJ1-2 | TRBV11-2 | CASSRSENYGYTF